The clone carrying this TCR beta chain showed up just once. No antigen is known for it. Trimming took off 3 bases at V and 4 bases at J, with 15 bases between the two ends. The CDR3 has 16 amino acids. Germline CDR1 reads MDHEN; CDR2 reads SYDVKM. Assay: immunoSEQ multiplex PCR; the TCRdb copy retains only in-frame clones and omits some. The data hold 89,000 or so clones, with approximately 90% observed a single time. This specimen belongs to a study of T cell responses to AZD1222 COVID-19 vaccine. Study observations and caveats: Just six people given AZD1222 tested seropositive at baseline.

This rearrangement joins TRBV28 to TRBJ1-4; no clear D. The sequences come from peripheral blood, collected 28 days after the second AZD1222 dose. This sequence originates from an adult who received the AZD1222 COVID-19 vaccine. CDR3 nucleotides: TGTGCCAGCAGTTTCTCCGGGCCAGCTATTAATGAAAAACTGTTTTTT. Protein sequence: CASSFSGPAINEKLFF.